The TCR beta chain under discussion was sequenced for a study of blood T cells in healthy people across ages. CDR1 DFQATT and CDR2 SNEGSKA come from the germline V gene (reference sequence). Trimming at V came to 3 bases and at J to 7 bases, leaving 8 bases not matched to a gene. The CDR3 covers 14 residues. Study-level findings and limits: Older age went with lower TCR beta diversity per million T cells, in a roughly linear way. Unsorted PBMCs ruled out conclusive naive versus antigen-experienced comparison.

Then a second PCR, running roughly 7 to 11 cycles, was carried out with a sample-barcoded 5' primer and a J-beta primer mix. With 12 random nucleotides, a template-switch adaptor tagged each individual cDNA molecule. In TCRdb, the 5' RACE reads were re-called with MiXCR into one record per CDR3 protein. The table shows 540,000 or so distinct CDR3 sequences, with 25% to 30% occurring only once. In its sample, this clonotype was seen a few times. The antigen remains unidentified. The sequence derives from a woman in her 70s in good health. This rearrangement joins TRBV20-1 to TRBJ2-5; 10 bases are a match to TRBD2. Sequencing was carried out using blood. CDR3 sequence: CSASLTSGEGTQYF. CDR3 nucleotide sequence: TGCAGTGCTAGCCTCACTAGCGGGGAAGGGACCCAGTACTTC.